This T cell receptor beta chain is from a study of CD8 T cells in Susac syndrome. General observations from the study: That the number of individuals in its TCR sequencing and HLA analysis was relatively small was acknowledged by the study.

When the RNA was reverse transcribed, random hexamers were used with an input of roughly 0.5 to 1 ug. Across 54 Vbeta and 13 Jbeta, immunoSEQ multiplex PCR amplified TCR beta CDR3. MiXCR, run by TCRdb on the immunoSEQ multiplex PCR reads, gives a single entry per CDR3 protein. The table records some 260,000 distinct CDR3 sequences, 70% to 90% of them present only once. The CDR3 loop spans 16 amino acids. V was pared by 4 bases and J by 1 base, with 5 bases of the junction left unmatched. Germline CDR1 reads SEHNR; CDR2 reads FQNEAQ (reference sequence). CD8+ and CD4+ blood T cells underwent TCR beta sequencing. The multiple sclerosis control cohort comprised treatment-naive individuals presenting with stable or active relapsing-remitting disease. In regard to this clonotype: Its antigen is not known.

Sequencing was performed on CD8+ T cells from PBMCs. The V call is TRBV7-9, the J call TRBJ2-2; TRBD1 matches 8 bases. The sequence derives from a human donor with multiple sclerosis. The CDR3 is CASSSTGTGNTGELFF. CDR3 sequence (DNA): TGTGCCAGCAGCTCTACCGGGACAGGGAACACCGGGGAGCTGTTTTTT.